Listed here are 28 T cell receptor beta chains from one sample, sequenced in a study of CD8+ T cells in alopecia areata. Following RNA extraction, reverse transcription yielded cDNA that acted as the sequencing template. Sequenced by immunoSEQ multiplex PCR; TCRdb stores in-frame clones only, minus some. The table includes around 100,000 clones, less than 75% detected once. The treatment was: oral pan-JAK inhibitor, 5-10 mg twice daily. The sequences come from CD8+ T cells sorted from blood, collected at week 24, from a patient treated with tofacitinib. These receptors were obtained from a human donor with alopecia areata.

Only a few counts were recorded for this clone. The gene calls are TRBV4-1 and TRBJ2-1; 7 bases are shared with TRBD1. The germline V gene encodes CDR1 MGHRA and CDR2 YSYEKL. The CDR3 loop spans 15 amino acids. J gave up 6 bases and V 0 bases, and 5 bases lay outside the gene matches. CDR3 amino acids: CASSQEERGPNEQFF. Written as DNA, the CDR3 is TGCGCCAGCAGCCAAGAAGAAAGGGGGCCCAATGAGCAGTTCTTC.

This clone was counted between two and nine times. The rearrangement uses TRBV6-4 and TRBJ1-2, with 7 bases aligning to TRBD1. J was trimmed by 5 bases and V by 6 bases; bases with no gene match: 6. This CDR3 is 13 amino acids long. Germline CDR1 reads MRHNA; CDR2 reads SNTAGT. CDR3 amino acids: CASSPDRRYGYTF. DNA for the CDR3: TGTGCCAGCAGCCCGGACAGGCGGTATGGCTACACCTTC.

The chain uses TRBV29-1 and TRBJ2-7; D is unclear. Germline V CDR1 and CDR2: SQVTM, ANQGSEA. Deletions cut 4 bases from V and 0 bases from J, with 10 bases between. The CDR3 has 13 residues. The CDR3 reads CSVGPGFSYEQYF. CDR3 DNA: TGCAGCGTTGGGCCCGGGTTCTCCTACGAGCAGTACTTC.

The rearrangement uses TRBV5-6 and TRBJ1-6; D unresolved. The CDR3 has 11 amino acids. V lost 4 bases and J lost 7, with 3 bases in between. Germline V gene data show CDR1 as SGHDT and CDR2 as YYEEEE. In DNA, the CDR3 is TGTGCCAGCAGCCGGAATTCACCCCTCCACTTT. Protein sequence: CASSRNSPLHF. Variable domain in full (rest from reference TRBV5-6 and TRBJ1-6): DAGVTQSPTHLIKTRGQQVTLRCSPKSGHDTVSWYQQALGQGPQFIFQYYEEEERQRGNFPDRFSGHQFPNYSSELNVNALLLGDSALYLCASSRNSPLHFGNGTRLTVT.

This clone was observed once. The chain recombines TRBV27 with TRBJ2-1; the D gene could be TRBD1 or TRBD2 (5 bases each). V lost 2 bases and J lost 10, with 15 bases in between. Germline V lookup: CDR1 MNHEY, CDR2 SMNVEV (reference sequence). This CDR3 is 14 amino acids long. The CDR3 loop is CASSLRDGDEEQFF. CDR3 sequence (DNA): TGTGCCAGCAGTTTAAGGGACGGAGATGAGGAGCAGTTCTTC.

V is TRBV4-2 and J is TRBJ2-7, with D perhaps matching TRBD1 (6 bases). Germline CDR1 reads LGHNA; CDR2 reads YNFKEQ. The CDR3 is 14 residues long. V lost 4 bases and J 1 base, leaving 11 bases between the germline ends. The DNA for the CDR3 is TGTGCCAGCAGCCCGGGGACAATTTCCTACGAGCAGTACTTC. Its translation is CASSPGTISYEQYF.

The genes are TRBV7-9 and TRBJ2-5; D not certain. CDR3 length: 14 amino acids. V lost 2 bases and J 0 bases, leaving 7 bases between the germline ends. CDR1 and CDR2 (germline): SEHNR, FQNEAQ (reference sequence). The CDR3 protein is CASSLPEDQETQYF. The CDR3 DNA is TGTGCCAGCAGCTTACCCGAAGACCAAGAGACCCAGTACTTC. The variable domain in full, completed from reference TRBV7-9 and TRBJ2-5, reads DTGVSQNPRHKITKRGQNVTFRCDPISEHNRLYWYRQTLGQGPEFLTYFQNEAQLEKSRLLSDRFSAERPKGSFSTLEIQRTEQGDSAMYLCASSLPEDQETQYFGPGTRLLVL.

This clone occurred a few times. V gene TRBV6-5 combines with J gene TRBJ1-6, with TRBD1 matching 9 bases. The germline gives CDR1 MNHEY, CDR2 SVGAGI. The CDR3 consists of 13 residues. The junction had 5 bases not matched to a gene; V was cut back by 10 bases and J by 7 bases. CDR3 bases: TGTGCCACCGGGGACAGGGAAAATTCACCCCTCCACTTT. It encodes CATGDRENSPLHF.

The chain links TRBV27 to TRBJ2-3; a weak D match, TRBD2 (6 bases). CDR1 and CDR2 (germline): MNHEY, SMNVEV (reference sequence). V dropped 6 bases and J dropped 9 bases, with 19 bases sitting between them. CDR3 size: 14 residues. The CDR3 region has the DNA TGTGCCAGCAGCCGGGACTTTGATAGGGGCACGCAGTATTTT. Protein product: CASSRDFDRGTQYF.

The CDR3 nucleotides are TGTGCCAGCAGTTTAACCCCAGGACTCGTAGAGCAGTACTTC. This codes for CASSLTPGLVEQYF. The J gene is TRBJ2-7, the V gene TRBV27; TRBD2 is a possible D gene (5 bases). Germline V CDR1 and CDR2: MNHEY, SMNVEV (reference sequence). CDR3 size: 14 residues. V was pared by 2 bases and J by 7 bases, with 15 bases between.

The J gene is TRBJ2-7, the V gene TRBV11-2, with TRBD1 identical over 8 bases. The CDR3 sequence is 16 residues long. Germline trimming cut 1 base from V and 3 bases from J; bases unmatched to any gene: 8. Germline V gene sequence: CDR1 SGHAT, CDR2 FQNNGV. The CDR3 DNA reads as TGTGCCAGCAGCTTAGGGCAGGGGGCTTTCGTCTACGAGCAGTACTTC. This translates into CASSLGQGAFVYEQYF.

The rearrangement uses TRBV6-5 and TRBJ2-5, with a possible D match to TRBD2 (6 bases). Between the trimmed V and J ends, which lost 7 bases and 5 bases, there was a span of 20 bases. The CDR3 is made up of 15 amino acids. Germline V gene lookup returns CDR1 MNHEY and CDR2 SVGAGI. CDR3 residues: CASTLTSLTSETQYF. The DNA for the CDR3 is TGTGCCAGCACTCTGACTAGTTTAACGTCGGAGACCCAGTACTTC.

J is TRBJ2-7 and V is TRBV27; 9 bases line up with TRBD1. Looked up from germline, CDR1 is MNHEY and CDR2 is SMNVEV (reference sequence). J was trimmed by 5 bases and V by 8 bases; bases with no gene match: 10. This CDR3 contains 14 residues. This chain's CDR3 is CASRPGTGLHEQYF. The CDR3 nucleotides are TGTGCCAGCCGTCCCGGGACAGGGCTCCACGAGCAGTACTTC.

The CDR3 DNA reads TGTGCCAGCAGTTACTCTTCCGGGACGTATAAGATTGGCTACACCTTC. As protein: CASSYSSGTYKIGYTF. The chain has TRBV6-5 and TRBJ1-2; tentative D call: TRBD1 (5 bases). Trimming pared 0 bases from V and 7 bases from J, leaving 18 bases between. Germline V lookup: CDR1 MNHEY, CDR2 SVGAGI. This CDR3 comprises 16 residues.

The chain carries TRBV29-1 and TRBJ1-3; the D is unclear. Germline loops: CDR1 SQVTM, CDR2 ANQGSEA. The CDR3 covers 15 residues. The ends were cut back, 0 bases at V and 0 bases at J, with 9 bases in the middle. DNA for the CDR3: TGCAGCGTTGAAGATCTCGCGGCCTCTGGAAACACCATATATTTT. This translates into CSVEDLAASGNTIYF.

This sequence joins TRBV2 and TRBJ1-2, with D hard to call. This CDR3 is built from 14 residues. Germline CDR1 is SNHLY and CDR2 is FYNNEI. V lost 1 base and J 3 bases, leaving 9 bases between the germline ends. CDR3 sequence: CASSEGEAYYGYTF. Written as DNA, the CDR3 is TGTGCCAGCAGTGAAGGGGAAGCTTACTATGGCTACACCTTC.

The chain joins TRBV19 to TRBJ1-1, with D possibly TRBD1 on 6 matching bases. The CDR3 is made up of 15 amino acids. With 6 bases removed from V and 3 bases from J, the gap between germline ends came to 17 bases. Germline V gene sequence: CDR1 LNHDA, CDR2 SQIVND (reference sequence). The CDR3 nucleotides read TGTGCCAGTAGGCATACAGGGTTCGGGGACACTGAAGCTTTCTTT. Protein: CASRHTGFGDTEAFF.

The CDR3 protein is CASSLTGRTQYF. For the CDR3, the DNA is TGCGCCAGCAGCTTAACAGGAAGAACGCAGTATTTT. The chain has TRBV5-1 and TRBJ2-3; a weak D match, TRBD1 (5 bases). V shed 2 bases and J shed 9 bases, with 10 bases lying between them. Germline loops: CDR1 SGHRS, CDR2 YFSETQ. This CDR3 has 12 amino acids.

This clone was found a few times. The chain couples TRBV14 to TRBJ1-2, with 9 nucleotides matching TRBD1. The germline CDR1 and CDR2 sequences are SGHDN and FVKESK. The CDR3 runs to 16 residues. The ends lost 0 bases at V and 6 bases at J; junction bases unmatched: 8. CDR3 sequence reads: CASSQETGQGPHGYTF. As DNA, the CDR3 is TGTGCCAGCAGCCAAGAGACGGGACAGGGACCACATGGCTACACCTTC.

This clone was picked up a small number of times. The V gene is TRBV29-1, the J gene TRBJ2-6; D is unclear. Trimming stripped 0 bases from V and 2 bases from J, with 8 bases between. CDR3 size: 15 residues. Germline CDR1 and CDR2: SQVTM and ANQGSEA. The CDR3 coding sequence is TGCAGCGTTGAAGATCTGCAAACTGGGGCCAACGTCCTGACTTTC. This translates into CSVEDLQTGANVLTF.

This clone was detected only a few times. This rearrangement joins TRBV5-1 to TRBJ1-1, with no clear D. CDR3 length: 13 residues. Germline values: CDR1 SGHRS, CDR2 YFSETQ. V was pared by 0 bases and J by 1 base, with 4 bases between. CDR3 in DNA: TGCGCCAGCAGCTTGGTCCCGAACACTGAAGCTTTCTTT. Amino acids: CASSLVPNTEAFF.

This clone was seen a handful of times. The V call is TRBV10-3, the J call TRBJ1-1, with unresolved D. The germline CDR1 and CDR2 sequences are ENHRY and SYGVKD. V lost 0 bases and J lost 3, with 14 bases in between. The length of the CDR3 is 16 residues. CDR3 DNA sequence: TGTGCCATCAGTGAGTCGCGTGGGGTGGCTTACACTGAAGCTTTCTTT. The encoded protein is CAISESRGVAYTEAFF.

This clone was seen more than once but under ten times. This chain connects TRBV6-5 to TRBJ2-7; D gene uncertain. Germline V gives CDR1 MNHEY, CDR2 SVGAGI. The germline V and J ends were trimmed by 2 bases and 3 bases, with 8 bases remaining between them. The CDR3 is 13 amino acids. The DNA of the CDR3 is TGTGCCAGCAGTTACCAACCAGGCTACGAGCAGTACTTC. Translated, it gives CASSYQPGYEQYF.

There are a few counts of this clone. V and J are TRBV5-1 and TRBJ2-5, with D uncertain. The CDR3 runs to 14 residues. The germline V gene encodes CDR1 SGHRS and CDR2 YFSETQ. V was trimmed by 1 base and J by 2 bases, leaving 9 bases between them. The CDR3 region has the DNA TGCGCCAGCAGCTTGTTTCCGTCGCAAGAGACCCAGTACTTC. It codes for CASSLFPSQETQYF.

This clone was counted between two and nine times. This chain connects TRBV6-5 to TRBJ2-5; D might be TRBD2 (6 bases). Trimming shortened V by 5 bases and J by 3 bases, and 10 bases separated the two germline ends. The CDR3 consists of 13 residues. From germline, CDR1 is MNHEY and CDR2 SVGAGI. The CDR3 here is CASSVTGEETQYF. The CDR3 DNA is TGTGCCAGCAGTGTCACGGGGGAAGAGACCCAGTACTTC.

V and J are TRBV5-5 and TRBJ2-7; unclear D gene. V gave up 2 bases and J gave up 3 bases, with 9 bases separating them. CDR1 is SGHKS and CDR2 is YYEKEE in the germline V gene (reference sequence). The CDR3 totals 13 residues. The chain's CDR3 is CASSLEGDYEQYF. CDR3 DNA: TGTGCCAGCAGCTTAGAAGGAGACTACGAGCAGTACTTC.

This clone was counted between two and nine times. The rearrangement links TRBV13 to TRBJ1-6; the D is unclear. This CDR3 is built from 12 residues. Per germline, CDR1 PRHDT and CDR2 FYEKMQ (reference sequence). Deletions cut 5 bases from V and 8 bases from J, with 7 bases between. The CDR3 loop reads CASSPQDSPLHF. The CDR3 DNA reads TGTGCCAGCAGCCCGCAGGATTCACCCCTCCACTTT.

The sample holds a few counts of this clone. J is TRBJ1-1 and V is TRBV13, with unresolved D. Germline V lookup: CDR1 PRHDT, CDR2 FYEKMQ (reference sequence). Trimming pared 0 bases from V and 7 bases from J, leaving 9 bases between. The CDR3 length is 13 residues. CDR3 residues: CASSLGVRLEAFF. The CDR3 DNA sequence: TGTGCCAGCAGCTTAGGGGTCCGACTTGAAGCTTTCTTT.